These 22 T cell receptor beta chains share one sample of origin, sequenced in a study of PD-L1 blockade in urothelial cancer (dated by TCRdb to about 2017). The time point label, as the study defines it: pretreatment peripheral blood. Receptors were amplified or captured by the immunoSEQ multiplex PCR assay. The table comes from immuneACCESS by way of TCRdb, which keeps in-frame sequences with V and J called. Part of the clones is missing from these tables; in studies checked, under half for an unresolved V gene and the rest for unknown reasons. This sample comprises about 56,000 clones, about 85% of them detected only once. The ten largest make up 15% to 19% of the sample. The sample consisted of PBMCs, taken around atezolizumab (anti-PD-L1) treatment. These receptor sequences come from a man between 65 and 85 years old with urothelial cancer.

The chain uses TRBV19 and TRBJ1-5, with D possibly being TRBD1 (6 bases). Between the trimmed V and J ends, which lost 6 bases and 4 bases, there was a span of 10 bases. CDR1 LNHDA and CDR2 SQIVND come from the germline V gene (reference sequence). The CDR3 has 13 residues. CDR3: CASSRDINQPQHF. CDR3 bases: TGTGCCAGTAGCCGGGACATTAATCAGCCCCAGCATTTT.

The chain has TRBV9 and TRBJ2-7; tentatively, D is TRBD2 (5 bases). Trimming removed 4 bases from V and 3 bases from J, with 14 bases in between. Germline V lookup: CDR1 SGDLS, CDR2 YYNGEE. The CDR3 runs to 14 residues. Here the CDR3 DNA reads TGTGCCAGCAGCCGGACTGTGGCGGGCTACGAGCAGTACTTC. Amino acid sequence: CASSRTVAGYEQYF.

The rearrangement links TRBV9 to TRBJ2-2, with D uncertain. Germline CDR1 is SGDLS and CDR2 is YYNGEE. The CDR3 has 17 amino acids. The ends were cut back, 0 bases at V and 0 bases at J, with 12 bases in the middle. The CDR3 DNA reads TGTGCCAGCAGCGTAGACAACAGATACGCGAACACCGGGGAGCTGTTTTTT. Encoded protein: CASSVDNRYANTGELFF. The entire variable domain, with the rest obtained from reference TRBV9 and TRBJ2-2, is as follows: DSGVTQTPKHLITATGQRVTLRCSPRSGDLSVYWYQQSLDQGLQFLIQYYNGEERAKGNILERFSAQQFPDLHSELNLSSLELGDSALYFCASSVDNRYANTGELFFGEGSRLTVL.

The V gene is TRBV19, the J gene TRBJ2-3; the D is unclear. Looked up from germline, CDR1 is LNHDA and CDR2 is SQIVND (reference sequence). The CDR3 spans 14 residues. The V end lost 6 bases, the J end lost 0 bases, and 10 bases lay between the germline ends. The CDR3 nucleotides are TGTGCCAGTAGCGGTTCGGTAAGCACAGATACGCAGTATTTT. Its translation is CASSGSVSTDTQYF.

DNA for the CDR3: TGTGCCAGCAGCCAACCGGGACAGCCGGCTCGGGAGCAGTACTTC. Translation gives CASSQPGQPAREQYF. V is TRBV14 and J is TRBJ2-7; 7 bases match TRBD1. The CDR3 has 15 amino acids. Germline trimming cut 2 bases from V and 7 bases from J; bases unmatched to any gene: 11. Germline assignment: CDR1 SGHDN and CDR2 FVKESK.

The V and J genes are TRBV5-1 and TRBJ2-2; 11 bases match TRBD2. V trimming: 4 bases; J trimming: 2 bases; junction bases outside the gene matches: 7. The CDR3 consists of 17 residues. CDR1 is SGHRS and CDR2 is YFSETQ in the germline V gene. The DNA of the CDR3 is TGCGCCAGCAGCCCGACCGGGACTAGCGGAAACACCGGGGAGCTGTTTTTT. This sequence encodes CASSPTGTSGNTGELFF.

The chain recombines TRBV5-5 with TRBJ1-1; D remains unclear. V lost 0 bases and J 1 base, leaving 10 bases between the germline ends. The CDR3 is 15 amino acids. Germline V gene lookup returns CDR1 SGHKS and CDR2 YYEKEE (reference sequence). The CDR3 DNA reads TGTGCCAGCAGCTTGGAGGCCATAGCGAACACTGAAGCTTTCTTT. Its protein product is CASSLEAIANTEAFF.

V is TRBV11-2 and J is TRBJ2-5; 9 bases map to TRBD2. Trimming at V came to 1 base and at J to 1 base, leaving 1 base not matched to a gene. The CDR3 is 15 amino acids. CDR1 is SGHAT and CDR2 is FQNNGV in the germline V gene. CDR3 sequence reads: CASSLGAGGQETQYF. The CDR3 region has the DNA TGTGCCAGCAGCTTAGGAGCGGGAGGCCAAGAGACCCAGTACTTC.

This chain uses TRBV29-1 with TRBJ2-3, with D uncertain. CDR3 length: 14 amino acids. The germline V and J ends were trimmed by 4 bases and 0 bases, with 11 bases remaining between them. In germline, CDR1 is SQVTM, CDR2 ANQGSEA. The CDR3 region has the DNA TGCAGCGTTGGAGGTTCGACTAGCACAGATACGCAGTATTTT. Protein sequence: CSVGGSTSTDTQYF.

The chain recombines TRBV4-2 with TRBJ2-7, with unresolved D. The V end was cut by 4 bases, the J end by 3 bases, with 19 bases between. Germline V gene lookup returns CDR1 LGHNA and CDR2 YNFKEQ. The CDR3 runs 16 residues. The CDR3 region is CASSPSGGESYYEQYF. The CDR3, as DNA: TGTGCCAGCAGCCCCTCGGGTGGCGAGAGCTACTACGAGCAGTACTTC.

The sample holds one count of this clone. The chain uses TRBV11-2 and TRBJ2-7, with D unresolved. The CDR3 is made up of 14 amino acids. The V and J ends lost 0 bases and 2 bases respectively, with 8 bases between them. Germline CDR1 SGHAT, CDR2 FQNNGV. The CDR3 region is CASSLELPPYEQYF. DNA for the CDR3: TGTGCCAGCAGCTTAGAACTACCCCCCTACGAGCAGTACTTC. Full variable domain (remainder filled in from reference TRBV11-2 and TRBJ2-7): EAGVAQSPRYKIIEKRQSVAFWCNPISGHATLYWYQQILGQGPKLLIQFQNNGVVDDSQLPKDRFSAERLKGVDSTLKIQPAKLEDSAVYLCASSLELPPYEQYFGPGTRLTVT.

The chain employs TRBV5-1 and TRBJ2-3; 10 bases map to TRBD2. The germline CDR1 and CDR2 sequences are SGHRS and YFSETQ. The CDR3 totals 15 residues. V gave up 0 bases and J gave up 4 bases; unmatched junction bases: 2. CDR3 sequence (DNA): TGCGCCAGCAGCTTGGCTAGCGGGAGTTCAGATACGCAGTATTTT. Amino acid sequence: CASSLASGSSDTQYF.

The CDR3 sequence: CASSLASGEGYYEQYF. CDR3 in DNA: TGTGCCAGCAGCTTAGCTAGCGGGGAGGGGTACTACGAGCAGTACTTC. V is TRBV7-8 and J is TRBJ2-7, with 8 bases that match TRBD2. This CDR3 comprises 16 residues. V was clipped by 0 bases and J by 3 bases; unmatched bases: 7. The germline V gene has CDR1 SGHVS and CDR2 FQNEAQ.

The V gene is TRBV7-9, the J gene TRBJ2-3, with 7 positions matching TRBD1. Germline V CDR1 and CDR2: SEHNR, FQNEAQ (reference sequence). Trimming removed 5 bases from V and 14 bases from J; junction bases left unmatched: 19. The CDR3 consists of 15 residues. For the CDR3, the DNA is TGTGCCAGCAGCCCCTTGGGGACAGTCCACAGATACGCGTATTTT. It is translated as CASSPLGTVHRYAYF.

V gene TRBV2 combines with J gene TRBJ2-6; 7 positions agree with TRBD1. Germline values: CDR1 SNHLY, CDR2 FYNNEI. J lost 0 bases, V lost 6 bases, and 5 bases had no gene match. The CDR3 extends over 16 amino acids. The CDR3 region has the DNA TGTGCCAGCAGGGGACAGAGAAACTCTGGGGCCAACGTCCTGACTTTC. Translated, it gives CASRGQRNSGANVLTF.

The V gene is TRBV6-5, the J gene TRBJ2-3; the match to TRBD1 covers 7 bases. Trimming removed 7 bases from V and 14 bases from J; junction bases left unmatched: 15. CDR1 is MNHEY, CDR2 SVGAGI, per germline. The CDR3 consists of 13 residues. The CDR3 nucleotides read TGTGCCAGCAACAGACAGGGCTCGGGATACGCGTATTTT. Amino acids: CASNRQGSGYAYF.

The chain joins TRBV5-1 to TRBJ2-2, with D tentatively TRBD1 (6 bases). This CDR3 is 16 amino acids long. Germline V gene lookup returns CDR1 SGHRS and CDR2 YFSETQ. The germline V and J ends were trimmed by 0 bases and 6 bases, with 15 bases remaining between them. This chain's CDR3 is CASSLAGQLGAGELFF. As DNA, the CDR3 is TGCGCCAGCAGCTTGGCAGGACAGTTAGGCGCCGGGGAGCTGTTTTTT.

This chain connects TRBV10-3 to TRBJ2-1, with 11 nucleotides matching TRBD2. The trim removed 2 bases at V and 9 bases at J, leaving 12 bases unmatched. Germline values: CDR1 ENHRY, CDR2 SYGVKD. The CDR3 is 17 residues long. This chain's CDR3 is CAISEKTSGNQRSEQFF. For the CDR3, the DNA is TGTGCCATCAGTGAGAAGACTAGCGGGAATCAGAGGAGTGAGCAGTTCTTC.

This clone was seen a single time. The rearrangement uses TRBV28 and TRBJ2-7; D is unclear. The CDR3 is 12 residues long. The germline V and J ends were trimmed by 9 bases and 6 bases, with 15 bases remaining between them. The germline gives CDR1 MDHEN, CDR2 SYDVKM. CDR3 amino acids: CASRSLVGEQYF. CDR3 DNA: TGTGCCAGTCGAAGCTTGGTCGGCGAGCAGTACTTC. The whole variable domain, filled in from reference TRBV28 and TRBJ2-7, reads DVKVTQSSRYLVKRTGEKVFLECVQDMDHENMFWYRQDPGLGLRLIYFSYDVKMKEKGDIPEGYSVSREKKERFSLILESASTNQTSMYLCASRSLVGEQYFGPGTRLTVT.

The table lists this clone with a few counts. The chain joins TRBV11-2 to TRBJ2-5, with TRBD2 matching over 12 bases. Germline assignment: CDR1 SGHAT and CDR2 FQNNGV. After removal of 4 bases from V and 5 bases from J, the junction contained 14 bases not matched to a gene. This CDR3 has 18 residues. The CDR3 DNA sequence: TGTGCCAGCAGCTGGCGACAATTACTAGCGGGAGGCCGGGAGACCCAGTACTTC. It translates to CASSWRQLLAGGRETQYF.

The genes are TRBV10-3 and TRBJ2-7, with 11 bases lining up with TRBD2. The CDR3 has 15 residues. The V gene end was trimmed by 6 bases and the J gene end by 5 bases; junction bases not matched to a gene: 9. CDR1 ENHRY and CDR2 SYGVKD come from the germline V gene. The CDR3 is CAISSPSGGRNEQYF. CDR3 in DNA: TGTGCCATCAGCAGCCCTAGCGGGGGGAGGAACGAGCAGTACTTC.

The chain combines TRBV6-6 with TRBJ1-2; possibly TRBD1 for D (6 bases). The germline V and J ends were trimmed by 2 bases and 4 bases, with 14 bases remaining between them. CDR3 length: 15 amino acids. Germline V gives CDR1 MNHNY, CDR2 SVGAGI (reference sequence). CDR3 sequence reads: CASSYGQGSSYGYTF. For the CDR3, the DNA is TGTGCCAGCAGTTACGGTCAGGGGAGTTCCTATGGCTACACCTTC.